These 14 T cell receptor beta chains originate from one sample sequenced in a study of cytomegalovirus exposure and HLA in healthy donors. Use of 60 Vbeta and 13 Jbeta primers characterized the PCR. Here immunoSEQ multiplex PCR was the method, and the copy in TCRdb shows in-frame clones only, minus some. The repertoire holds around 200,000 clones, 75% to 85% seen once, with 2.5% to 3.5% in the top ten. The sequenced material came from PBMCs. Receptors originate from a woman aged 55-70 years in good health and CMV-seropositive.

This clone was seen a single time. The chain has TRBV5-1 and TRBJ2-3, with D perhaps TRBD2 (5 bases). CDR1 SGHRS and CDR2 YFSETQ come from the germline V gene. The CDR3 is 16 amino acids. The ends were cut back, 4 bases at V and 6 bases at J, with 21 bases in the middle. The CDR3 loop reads CASSPASGAYGDTQYF. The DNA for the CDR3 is TGCGCCAGCAGCCCCGCGAGCGGCGCTTACGGTGATACGCAGTATTTT.

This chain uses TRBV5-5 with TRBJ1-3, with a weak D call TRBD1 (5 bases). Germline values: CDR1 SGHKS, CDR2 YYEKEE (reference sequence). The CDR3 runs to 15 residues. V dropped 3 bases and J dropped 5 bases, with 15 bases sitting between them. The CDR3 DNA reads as TGTGCCAGCAGCTCCGTTATGACAGCCAGAAACACCATATATTTT. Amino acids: CASSSVMTARNTIYF.

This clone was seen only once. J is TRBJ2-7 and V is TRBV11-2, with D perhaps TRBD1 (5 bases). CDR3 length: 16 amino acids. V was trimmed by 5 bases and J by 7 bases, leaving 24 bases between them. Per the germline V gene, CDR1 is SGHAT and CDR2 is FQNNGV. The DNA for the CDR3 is TGTGCCAGCAGCACTCAACTCGGACATCCCAGCCCGGAGCAGTACTTC. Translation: CASSTQLGHPSPEQYF.

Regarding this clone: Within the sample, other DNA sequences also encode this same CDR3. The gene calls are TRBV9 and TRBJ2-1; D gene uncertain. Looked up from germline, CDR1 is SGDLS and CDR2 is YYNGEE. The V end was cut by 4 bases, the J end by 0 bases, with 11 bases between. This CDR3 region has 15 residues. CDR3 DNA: TGTGCCAGCAGCCTCGCCGGGTACTCCTACAATGAGCAGTTCTTC. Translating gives CASSLAGYSYNEQFF.

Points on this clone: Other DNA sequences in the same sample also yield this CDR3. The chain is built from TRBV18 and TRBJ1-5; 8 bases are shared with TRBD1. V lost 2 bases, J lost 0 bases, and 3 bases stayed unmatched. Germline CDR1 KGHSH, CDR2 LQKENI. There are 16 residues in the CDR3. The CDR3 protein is CASSPGTGDSNQPQHF. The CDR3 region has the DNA TGTGCCAGCTCACCAGGGACAGGAGATAGCAATCAGCCCCAGCATTTT.

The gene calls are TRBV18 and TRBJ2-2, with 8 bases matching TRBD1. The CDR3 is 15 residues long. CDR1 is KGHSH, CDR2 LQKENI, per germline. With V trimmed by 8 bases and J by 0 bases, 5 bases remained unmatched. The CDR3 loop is CASPRQGTNTGELFF. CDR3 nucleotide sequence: TGTGCCAGCCCGAGACAGGGGACGAACACCGGGGAGCTGTTTTTT. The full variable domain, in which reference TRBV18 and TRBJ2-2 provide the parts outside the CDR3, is NAGVMQNPRHLVRRRGQEARLRCSPMKGHSHVYWYRQLPEEGLKFMVYLQKENIIDESGMPKERFSAEFPKEGPSILRIQQVVRGDSAAYFCASPRQGTNTGELFFGEGSRLTVL.

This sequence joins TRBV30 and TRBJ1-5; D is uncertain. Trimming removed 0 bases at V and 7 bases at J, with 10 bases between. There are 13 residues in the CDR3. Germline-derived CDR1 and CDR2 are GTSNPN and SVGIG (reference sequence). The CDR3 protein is CAWSVRGRQPQHF. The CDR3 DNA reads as TGTGCCTGGAGTGTACGAGGGCGACAGCCCCAGCATTTT.

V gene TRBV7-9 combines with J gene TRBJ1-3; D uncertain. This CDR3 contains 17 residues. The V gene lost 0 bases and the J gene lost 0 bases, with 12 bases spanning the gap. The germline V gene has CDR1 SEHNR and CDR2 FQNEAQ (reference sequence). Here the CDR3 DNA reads TGTGCCAGCAGCTTAGCTGGCCCATTAACCTCTGGAAACACCATATATTTT. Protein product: CASSLAGPLTSGNTIYF.

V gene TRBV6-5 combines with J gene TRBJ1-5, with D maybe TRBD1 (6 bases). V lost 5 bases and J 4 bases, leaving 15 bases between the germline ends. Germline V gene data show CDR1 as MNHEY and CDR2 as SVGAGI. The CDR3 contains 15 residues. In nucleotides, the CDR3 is TGTGCCAGCAGTCCGGACAGTCTGGGGAATCAGCCCCAGCATTTT. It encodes CASSPDSLGNQPQHF.

This chain's CDR3 is CASITGQKSYGYTF. The CDR3 nucleotides read TGTGCCAGCATCACGGGACAGAAAAGCTATGGCTACACCTTC. The rearrangement joins TRBV28 to TRBJ1-2; 7 positions match TRBD1. CDR3 length equals 14 residues. V shed 7 bases, J shed 4 bases, and the junction held 9 bases outside the gene matches. From germline, CDR1 is MDHEN and CDR2 SYDVKM.

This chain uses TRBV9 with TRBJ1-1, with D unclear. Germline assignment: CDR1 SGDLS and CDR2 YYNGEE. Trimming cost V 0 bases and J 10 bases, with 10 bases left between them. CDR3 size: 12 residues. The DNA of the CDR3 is TGTGCCAGCAGCGTAGGCCGGGGTTCAGCTTTCTTT. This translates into CASSVGRGSAFF.

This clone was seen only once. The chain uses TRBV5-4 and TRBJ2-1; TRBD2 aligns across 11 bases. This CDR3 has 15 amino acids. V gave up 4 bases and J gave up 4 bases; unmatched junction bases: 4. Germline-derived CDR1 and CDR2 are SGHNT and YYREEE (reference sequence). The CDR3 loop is CASSMPSGRYNEQFF. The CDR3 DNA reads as TGTGCCAGCAGCATGCCTAGCGGGAGGTACAATGAGCAGTTCTTC.

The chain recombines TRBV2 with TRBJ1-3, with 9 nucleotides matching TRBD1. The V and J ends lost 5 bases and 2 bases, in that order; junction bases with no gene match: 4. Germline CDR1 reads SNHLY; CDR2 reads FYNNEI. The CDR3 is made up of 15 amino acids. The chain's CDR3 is CASSLTGGTGNTIYF. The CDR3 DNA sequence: TGTGCCAGCAGTCTCACAGGGGGCACTGGAAACACCATATATTTT. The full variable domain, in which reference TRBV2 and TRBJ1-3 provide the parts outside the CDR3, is EPEVTQTPSHQVTQMGQEVILRCVPISNHLYFYWYRQILGQKVEFLVSFYNNEISEKSEIFDDQFSVERPDGSNFTLKIRSTKLEDSAMYFCASSLTGGTGNTIYFGEGSWLTVV.

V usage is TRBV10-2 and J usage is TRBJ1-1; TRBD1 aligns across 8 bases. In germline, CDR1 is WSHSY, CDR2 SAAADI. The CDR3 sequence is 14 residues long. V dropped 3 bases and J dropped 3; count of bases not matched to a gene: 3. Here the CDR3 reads CASSDRQGYTEAFF. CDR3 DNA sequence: TGCGCCAGCAGTGATCGACAGGGGTACACTGAAGCTTTCTTT.